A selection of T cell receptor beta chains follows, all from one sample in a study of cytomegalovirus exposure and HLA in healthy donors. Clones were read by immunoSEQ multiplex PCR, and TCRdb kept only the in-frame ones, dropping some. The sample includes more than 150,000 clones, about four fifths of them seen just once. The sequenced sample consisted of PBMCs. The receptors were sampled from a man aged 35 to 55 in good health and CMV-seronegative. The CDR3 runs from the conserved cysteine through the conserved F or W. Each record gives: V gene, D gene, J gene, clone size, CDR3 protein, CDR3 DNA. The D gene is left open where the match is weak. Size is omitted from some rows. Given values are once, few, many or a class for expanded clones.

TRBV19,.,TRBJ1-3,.,CASSMRGDGNTIYF,TGTGCCAGTAGTATGCGAGGAGATGGAAACACCATATATTTT
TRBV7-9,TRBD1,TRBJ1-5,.,CASSSTVSRDRDNQPQHF,TGTGCCAGCAGTTCCACAGTCTCCCGGGACAGGGACAATCAGCCCCAGCATTTT
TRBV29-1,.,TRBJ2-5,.,CSVEGESGRAQETQYF,TGCAGCGTTGAAGGAGAGTCTGGCAGGGCCCAAGAGACCCAGTACTTC
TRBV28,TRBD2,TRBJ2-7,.,CASSLWGGSYEQYF,TGTGCCAGCAGTTTATGGGGGGGGAGCTACGAGCAGTACTTC
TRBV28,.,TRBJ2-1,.,CASNPGDGGFSYNEQFF,TGTGCCAGCAACCCTGGAGACGGCGGATTCTCCTACAATGAGCAGTTCTTC
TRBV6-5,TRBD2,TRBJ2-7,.,CASRTERGNKYEQYF,TGTGCCAGCAGAACCGAGCGGGGGAATAAGTACGAGCAGTACTTC
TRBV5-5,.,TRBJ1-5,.,CASSLRAGNQPQHF,TGTGCCAGCAGCTTGAGGGCAGGGAATCAGCCCCAGCATTTT
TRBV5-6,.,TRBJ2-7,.,CASSSPPNDEQYF,TGTGCCAGCAGCTCCCCACCTAACGACGAGCAGTACTTC
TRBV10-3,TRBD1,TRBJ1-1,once,CAIRDRGPTEAFF,TGTGCCATCAGGGACAGGGGGCCGACTGAAGCTTTCTTT
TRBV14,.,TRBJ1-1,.,CASSPQGMGTEAFF,TGTGCCAGCAGCCCCCAGGGGATGGGCACTGAAGCTTTCTTT
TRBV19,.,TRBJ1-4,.,CASSMVGVGEKLFF,TGTGCCAGTAGTATGGTAGGGGTCGGTGAAAAACTGTTTTTT
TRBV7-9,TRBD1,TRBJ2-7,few,CASSLVDRGPEQYF,TGTGCCAGCAGCTTAGTTGACAGGGGGCCCGAGCAGTACTTC
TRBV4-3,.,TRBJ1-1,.,CASSPNRVSMNTEAFF,TGCGCCAGCAGCCCTAACAGGGTTTCGATGAACACTGAAGCTTTCTTT
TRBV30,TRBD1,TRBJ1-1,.,CAWSAGTGVSEAFF,TGTGCCTGGAGTGCAGGGACAGGGGTCTCTGAAGCTTTCTTT
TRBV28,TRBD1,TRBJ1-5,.,CASKGTANQPQHF,TGTGCCAGCAAAGGGACAGCTAATCAGCCCCAGCATTTT
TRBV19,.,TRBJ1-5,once,CASSQGYNQPQHF,TGTGCCAGTAGTCAGGGGTACAATCAGCCCCAGCATTTT
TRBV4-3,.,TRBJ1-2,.,CASSQDYPGEISSYTF,TGCGCCAGCAGCCAAGATTATCCAGGGGAGATTTCAAGCTACACCTTC
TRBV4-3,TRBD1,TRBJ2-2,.,CASSQDKTGSTGELFF,TGCGCCAGCAGCCAAGATAAGACAGGGTCCACCGGGGAGCTGTTTTTT
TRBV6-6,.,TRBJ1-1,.,CASSYSGQGYTEAFF,TGTGCCAGCAGTTATTCGGGGCAGGGGTACACTGAAGCTTTCTTT
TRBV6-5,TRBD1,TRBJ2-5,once,CASSTGDETQYF,TGTGCCAGCAGTACAGGGGACGAGACCCAGTACTTC
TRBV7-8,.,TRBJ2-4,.,CASSLERAGAKNIQYF,TGTGCCAGCAGCTTAGAGAGGGCTGGGGCCAAAAACATTCAGTACTTC
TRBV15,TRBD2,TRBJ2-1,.,CATSRDDGGRVQFF,TGTGCCACCAGCAGAGATGATGGCGGGAGGGTACAGTTCTTC
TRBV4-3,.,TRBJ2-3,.,CASSQALRQDISTDTQYF,TGCGCCAGCAGCCAAGCTCTAAGGCAGGACATTAGCACAGATACGCAGTATTTT
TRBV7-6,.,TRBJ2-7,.,CASSPFGGGEQYF,TGTGCCAGCAGCCCCTTTGGTGGAGGCGAGCAGTACTTC
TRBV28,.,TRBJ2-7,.,CASSKRQLNEQYF,TGTGCCAGCAGTAAAAGACAGCTGAACGAGCAGTACTTC
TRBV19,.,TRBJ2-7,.,CASGSTGGQYF,TGTGCCAGTGGGTCAACAGGAGGGCAATACTTC
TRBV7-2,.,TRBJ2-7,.,CASSPRTPSYEQYF,TGTGCCAGCAGCCCACGGACACCCTCCTACGAGCAGTACTTC
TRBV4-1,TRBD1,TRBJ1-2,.,CASSLQGENYGYTF,TGCGCCAGCAGTCTACAGGGGGAGAACTATGGCTACACCTTC
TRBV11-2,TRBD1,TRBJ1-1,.,CASSGQGAAVTEAFF,TGTGCCAGCAGCGGACAGGGGGCTGCGGTCACTGAAGCTTTCTTT
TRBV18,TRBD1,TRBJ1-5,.,CASSPGTGGDQPQHF,TGTGCCAGCTCACCCGGGACAGGGGGCGATCAGCCCCAGCATTTT
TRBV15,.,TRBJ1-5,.,CATSRGAPRDIHSNQPQHF,TGTGCCACCAGCAGAGGGGCCCCCCGGGACATCCATAGCAATCAGCCCCAGCATTTT
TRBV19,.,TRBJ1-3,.,CASSPDTFSGNTIYF,TGTGCCAGTAGCCCCGACACCTTCTCTGGAAACACCATATATTTT
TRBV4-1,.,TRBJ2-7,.,CASSQDFSRGEQYF,TGCGCCAGCAGCCAAGATTTTTCCCGGGGCGAGCAGTACTTC
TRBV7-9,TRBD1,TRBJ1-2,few,CASSPSRDRGRWDGYTF,TGTGCCAGCAGCCCGTCCCGGGACAGGGGGCGATGGGATGGCTACACCTTC
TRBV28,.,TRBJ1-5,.,CASSVGGQPQHF,TGTGCCAGCAGTGTCGGGGGGCAGCCCCAGCATTTT
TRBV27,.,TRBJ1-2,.,CASSSYGGNYGYTF,TGTGCCAGCAGTAGCTACGGGGGTAACTATGGCTACACCTTC
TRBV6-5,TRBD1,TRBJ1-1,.,CASSRPGQEDTEAFF,TGTGCCAGCTCAAGACCGGGACAGGAGGACACTGAAGCTTTCTTT
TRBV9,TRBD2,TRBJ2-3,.,CASSGLQPSGGAPDTQYF,TGTGCCAGCAGCGGGCTTCAACCGAGCGGGGGGGCCCCAGATACGCAGTATTTT